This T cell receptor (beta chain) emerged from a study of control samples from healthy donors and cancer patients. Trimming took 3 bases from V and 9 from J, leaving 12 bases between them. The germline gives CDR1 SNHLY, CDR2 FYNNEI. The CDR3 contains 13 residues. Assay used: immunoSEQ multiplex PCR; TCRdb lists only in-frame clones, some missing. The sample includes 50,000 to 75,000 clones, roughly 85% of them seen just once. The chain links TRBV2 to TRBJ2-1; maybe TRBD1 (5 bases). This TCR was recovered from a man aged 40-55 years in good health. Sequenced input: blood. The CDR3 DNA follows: TGTGCCAGCAGTGATACCAGGGCAGGTGAGCAGTTCTTC. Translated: CASSDTRAGEQFF. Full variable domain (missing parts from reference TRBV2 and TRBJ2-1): EPEVTQTPSHQVTQMGQEVILRCVPISNHLYFYWYRQILGQKVEFLVSFYNNEISEKSEIFDDQFSVERPDGSNFTLKIRSTKLEDSAMYFCASSDTRAGEQFFGPGTRLTVL.